These 30 T cell receptor beta chains were all obtained from the same sample, sequenced in a study of T cell repertoires in cytomegalovirus infection. A single record per CDR3 protein comes from TCRdb applying MiXCR to the reads. The sample lists under 250,000 distinct CDR3 sequences, 12% occurring once. Sequencing was performed on PBMCs. The receptors were sampled from a human donor in good health (CMV status not recorded). Some clones in this sample may be carry-over from other donors' samples.

The chain is built from TRBV6-2 or TRBV6-3 and TRBJ2-1; 9 nucleotides agree with TRBD2. The J segment lost 2 bases and the V segment lost 5 bases, leaving 7 bases of the junction unmatched. The germline CDR1 and CDR2 sequences are MNHEY and SVGEGT. The CDR3 is made up of 16 amino acids. Written as DNA, the CDR3 is TGTGCCAGCAGTAAACCTAAGCGGGAGGCCTACAATGAGCAGTTCTTC. The encoded protein is CASSKPKREAYNEQFF.

The V gene is TRBV4-2, the J gene TRBJ2-7; 7 nucleotides line up with TRBD2. Germline CDR1 reads LGHNA; CDR2 reads YNFKEQ. V dropped 2 bases and J dropped 2; count of bases not matched to a gene: 9. This CDR3 contains 16 residues. This chain's CDR3 is CASSQTPSGSPYEQYF. DNA of the CDR3: TGTGCCAGCAGCCAAACTCCTAGCGGATCCCCCTACGAGCAGTACTTC.

Comments on this clonotype: Germline is not matched at one junction end, which may reflect a read error. The chain combines TRBV2 with TRBJ1-5, with 8 bases fitting TRBD1. Germline CDR1 is SNHLY and CDR2 is FYNNEI. CDR3 size: 14 residues. CDR3 sequence reads: CASSEARGQAGPYF. The DNA for the CDR3 is TGTGCCAGCAGTGAAGCGCGGGGACAGGCGGGCCCTTATTTT.

This clonotype was seen only a few times. This CDR3 is CASSSGEGADTQYF. CDR3 DNA sequence: TGTGCCAGTTCTAGCGGTGAGGGGGCAGATACGCAGTATTTT. This chain links TRBV19 with TRBJ2-3; a weak D match, TRBD2 (7 bases). The germline V gene encodes CDR1 LNHDA and CDR2 SQIVND (reference sequence). Trimming left V 8 bases short and J 4 bases short, with 16 bases between. CDR3 length: 14 residues.

This chain links TRBV15 with TRBJ1-4, with 7 bases matching TRBD1. V shed 0 bases, J shed 4 bases, and the junction held 5 bases outside the gene matches. This CDR3 has 16 residues. Germline V CDR1 and CDR2: LNHNV, YYDKDF (reference sequence). The CDR3 DNA sequence: TGTGCCACCAGCAGAGACCTGACAGGGATTAATGAAAAACTGTTTTTT. It is translated as CATSRDLTGINEKLFF. Looking up the rest from reference TRBV15 and TRBJ1-4 gives the full variable domain: DAMVIQNPRYQVTQFGKPVTLSCSQTLNHNVMYWYQQKSSQAPKLLFHYYDKDFNNEADTPDNFQSRRPNTSFCFLDIRSPGLGDTAMYLCATSRDLTGINEKLFFGSGTQLSVL.

Concerning this clonotype: A read error may explain this, as a much larger clone is one base away. J is TRBJ2-7 and V is TRBV7-3; 8 nucleotides match TRBD1. This CDR3 has 15 residues. CDR1 and CDR2 from the germline V gene are SGHTA and FQGTGA. CDR3 nucleotide sequence: TGTGCCAACAGCTTCCGGCAGGGGGCCACCTACGAGCAGTACTTC. Translated, it gives CANSFRQGATYEQYF.

This clonotype was seen repeatedly, ten times or more. V gene TRBV19 combines with J gene TRBJ1-1; D unresolved. The CDR3 has 13 amino acids. Looked up from germline, CDR1 is LNHDA and CDR2 is SQIVND (reference sequence). V lost 3 bases and J lost 8, with 13 bases in between. CDR3 nucleotide sequence: TGTGCCAGTAGTATTACGGCAGCCCGAGAAGCTTTCTTT. This gives the protein CASSITAAREAFF. Full variable domain (outside the CDR3, taken from reference TRBV19 and TRBJ1-1): DGGITQSPKYLFRKEGQNVTLSCEQNLNHDAMYWYRQDPGQGLRLIYYSQIVNDFQKGDIAEGYSVSREKKESFPLTVTSAQKNPTAFYLCASSITAAREAFFGQGTRLTVV.

The V call is TRBV29-1, the J call TRBJ2-1, with TRBD2 identical over 12 bases. The germline gives CDR1 SQVTM, CDR2 ANQGSEA. With V trimmed by 4 bases and J by 10 bases, 11 bases remained unmatched. The CDR3 spans 15 residues. For the CDR3, the DNA is TGCAGCGTTGGGTGGCTAGCGGGAGGGTTCAGCGAGCAGTTCTTC. This translates into CSVGWLAGGFSEQFF.

This clonotype came up many times. The chain combines TRBV7-2 with TRBJ2-1; 7 bases are shared with TRBD2. The germline V gene encodes CDR1 SGHTA and CDR2 FQGNSA. This CDR3 spans 16 amino acids. Germline trimming cut 0 bases from V and 3 bases from J; bases unmatched to any gene: 5. CDR3 residues: CASSLAAGTIYNEQFF. The CDR3 coding sequence is TGTGCCAGCAGCTTAGCCGCCGGGACTATCTACAATGAGCAGTTCTTC.

This chain links TRBV11-3 with TRBJ1-1; no reliable D call. The V gene lost 3 bases and the J gene lost 4 bases, with 9 bases spanning the gap. The germline CDR1 and CDR2 sequences are SGHNT and YENEEA. The CDR3 has 13 residues. This CDR3 is CASSFSRSTEAFF. The CDR3 region has the DNA TGTGCCAGCAGCTTTAGCAGGAGCACTGAAGCTTTCTTT.

This clonotype was picked up many times. V usage is TRBV6-1 and J usage is TRBJ1-6; TRBD1 aligns across 9 bases. Germline V gene sequence: CDR1 MNHNS, CDR2 SASEGT. V lost 8 bases, J lost 8 bases, and 10 bases stayed unmatched. This CDR3 comprises 15 residues. CDR3 region: CASLPGGQGDSPLHF. The CDR3 region has the DNA TGTGCCAGCCTCCCGGGGGGACAGGGCGATTCACCCCTCCACTTT.

This clonotype appeared many times. The gene calls are TRBV28 and TRBJ1-1; D is undetermined. V was cut by 7 bases and J by 0 bases, with 9 bases left in between. Germline lookup yields CDR1 MDHEN and CDR2 SYDVKM. The CDR3 is 13 amino acids. CDR3: CASTNSVNTEAFF. In DNA, the CDR3 is TGTGCCAGCACCAATTCGGTGAACACTGAAGCTTTCTTT.

In regard to this clonotype: A much larger clone differs by one base, so this may be a read error. No conserved phenylalanine or tryptophan is present at the end of the CDR3, so a read error is the likely explanation. The limits of the CDR3 on the DNA are not certain, so only TCRdb's listed CDR3 is given. This chain uses TRBV24-1 with TRBJ2-1; the table assigns TRBD1, which was not confirmed against the DNA. Including both end residues, the CDR3 is 12 amino acids long. Germline CDR1 KGHDR, CDR2 SFDVKD. CDR3 loop: CATSRDRTSRFS.

In this sample, this clonotype turned up many times. The chain employs TRBV12-3 or TRBV12-4 and TRBJ2-5, with 7 bases identical to TRBD1. This CDR3 is built from 16 residues. V lost 6 bases, J lost 3 bases, and 13 bases stayed unmatched. The CDR3 is CASSQKGGGSEETQYF. The CDR3 DNA is TGTGCCAGCAGCCAAAAAGGGGGCGGTTCGGAAGAGACCCAGTACTTC.

This clonotype was seen ten or more times. V is TRBV7-2 and J is TRBJ2-3, with D possibly matching TRBD2 (7 bases). Germline V gene data show CDR1 as SGHTA and CDR2 as FQGNSA. Trimming removed 10 bases at V and 4 bases at J, with 15 bases between. This CDR3 has 13 amino acids. CDR3 DNA: TGTGCCAAGGGGGGCGGGAGTCCAGATACGCAGTATTTT. Translated, it gives CAKGGGSPDTQYF.

This clonotype was counted ten times or more. This sequence joins TRBV5-5 and TRBJ1-2; D uncertain. The germline gives CDR1 SGHKS, CDR2 YYEKEE (reference sequence). The CDR3 runs 15 residues. The germline V and J ends were trimmed by 0 bases and 0 bases, with 9 bases remaining between them. Written as DNA, the CDR3 is TGTGCCAGCAGCTTGGTGGCGGGTACTAACTATGGCTACACCTTC. Amino acid sequence: CASSLVAGTNYGYTF.

The chain links TRBV5-1 to TRBJ1-1; maybe TRBD1 (6 bases). This CDR3 contains 14 residues. V was cut by 4 bases and J by 4 bases, with 14 bases left in between. From germline, CDR1 is SGHRS and CDR2 YFSETQ. This CDR3 is CASSTQGTGTEAFF. For the CDR3, the DNA is TGCGCCAGCAGCACTCAGGGGACGGGCACTGAAGCTTTCTTT.

This clonotype appeared a few times. V and J are TRBV19 and TRBJ2-6; D is possibly TRBD1 or TRBD2 (5 bases each). CDR3 length equals 20 residues. Trimming left V 8 bases short and J 4 bases short, with 30 bases between. Per the germline V gene, CDR1 is LNHDA and CDR2 is SQIVND (reference sequence). CDR3 DNA: TGTGCCAGTTTTCGGGGCGGCTTATCCAGTTCTACTCTGGGGGCCAACGTCCTGACTTTC. The encoded protein is CASFRGGLSSSTLGANVLTF.

The table lists this clonotype with many counts. V is TRBV7-2 and J is TRBJ1-5; D not resolved. The CDR3 is made up of 15 amino acids. Germline CDR1 reads SGHTA; CDR2 reads FQGNSA. The ends were cut back, 2 bases at V and 0 bases at J, with 8 bases in the middle. CDR3 region: CASSLIVNSNQPQHF. In DNA, the CDR3 is TGTGCCAGCAGCTTAATCGTCAATAGCAATCAGCCCCAGCATTTT.

The sample holds many counts of this clonotype. V gene TRBV12-3 or TRBV12-4 combines with J gene TRBJ2-7; D tentatively reads TRBD1 or TRBD2 (5 bases each). Trimming took 6 bases from V and 3 from J, leaving 21 bases between them. The CDR3 length is 16 residues. The CDR3 DNA follows: TGTGCCAGCAGAAGGGGTTCGGGATCTACAATCTACGAGCAGTACTTC. As protein: CASRRGSGSTIYEQYF.

CDR3 nucleotide sequence: TGCAGCGTTCAGGGATCAGGGGGGATTGGGAATGAGCAGTTCTTC. Residues: CSVQGSGGIGNEQFF. The chain uses TRBV29-1 and TRBJ2-1, with D perhaps TRBD1 (7 bases). Per the germline V gene, CDR1 is SQVTM and CDR2 is ANQGSEA. V was shortened by 5 bases and J by 7 bases, with 21 bases between the two germline ends. The CDR3 loop spans 15 amino acids.

This clonotype was seen many times. The V and J genes are TRBV11-3 and TRBJ2-3; 10 bases align to TRBD2. V lost 8 bases and J lost 2; bases outside the gene matches: 10. Germline CDR1 reads SGHNT; CDR2 reads YENEEA. CDR3 size: 16 residues. The CDR3 spells CASAPTSGAHTDTQYF. DNA of the CDR3: TGTGCCAGCGCCCCAACTAGCGGGGCCCACACAGATACGCAGTATTTT.

This clonotype was detected many times. The genes are TRBV7-3 and TRBJ2-1; 14 nucleotides match TRBD2. Germline CDR1 is SGHTA and CDR2 is FQGTGA. This CDR3 is 15 amino acids long. With 3 bases clipped from V and 9 bases from J, the junction kept 4 bases outside the gene matches. CDR3 sequence: CASSLGLAGAVEQFF. The CDR3 DNA is TGTGCCAGCAGCTTGGGACTAGCGGGAGCGGTTGAGCAGTTCTTC.

This clonotype was observed a few times. The genes are TRBV9 and TRBJ2-1; possibly TRBD2 for D (5 bases). Germline loops: CDR1 SGDLS, CDR2 YYNGEE. Trimming took 0 bases from V and 0 from J, leaving 13 bases between them. The CDR3 consists of 17 residues. The CDR3: CASSVESGSSSYNEQFF. CDR3 coding DNA: TGTGCCAGCAGCGTAGAGAGCGGATCAAGCTCCTACAATGAGCAGTTCTTC.

This clonotype was seen at least ten times. The rearrangement uses TRBV7-2 and TRBJ2-5; 7 bases map to TRBD1. Germline loops: CDR1 SGHTA, CDR2 FQGNSA. The V segment lost 5 bases and the J segment 3 bases; nucleotides outside the gene matches: 3. This CDR3 is built from 13 residues. The CDR3 region is CASSLDREETQYF. As DNA, the CDR3 is TGTGCCAGCAGCCTCGACAGGGAAGAGACCCAGTACTTC.

This clonotype was counted ten times or more. V usage is TRBV28 and J usage is TRBJ1-2; TRBD1 agrees at 7 bases. The CDR3 loop spans 13 amino acids. Germline-derived CDR1 and CDR2 are MDHEN and SYDVKM. Unmatched junction bases numbered 4, after V lost 7 bases and J lost 2 bases. The CDR3 region is CASNLDRNYGYTF. Written as DNA, the CDR3 is TGTGCCAGCAACCTGGACAGGAACTATGGCTACACCTTC.

The table lists this clonotype with many counts. The J gene is TRBJ1-1, the V gene TRBV2; D ambiguous. The germline CDR1 and CDR2 sequences are SNHLY and FYNNEI. Deletions cut 7 bases from V and 1 base from J, with 13 bases between. The CDR3 is made up of 14 amino acids. Written as DNA, the CDR3 is TGTGCCAGCACCTCTACCCGGGCGAACACTGAAGCTTTCTTT. Its protein product is CASTSTRANTEAFF.

This clonotype was recorded many times. The V and J genes are TRBV6-5 and TRBJ2-7, with 9 bases lining up with TRBD1. The CDR3 has 14 amino acids. Looked up from germline, CDR1 is MNHEY and CDR2 is SVGAGI. Germline trimming cut 4 bases from V and 3 bases from J; bases unmatched to any gene: 4. CDR3 bases: TGTGCCAGCAGTTCGACAGGGGGTTTCTACGAGCAGTACTTC. It yields the protein CASSSTGGFYEQYF.

The chain carries TRBV29-1 and TRBJ1-2; possible D gene TRBD1, 6 bases. Trimming removed 7 bases at V and 4 bases at J, with 16 bases between. This CDR3 has 13 amino acids. Germline assignment: CDR1 SQVTM and CDR2 ANQGSEA. The CDR3 sequence is CSADVGQSYGYTF. The CDR3 DNA follows: TGCAGCGCCGATGTCGGACAGAGCTATGGCTACACCTTC.

The V and J genes are TRBV20-1 and TRBJ2-7; 8 bases map to TRBD1. CDR1 is DFQATT, CDR2 SNEGSKA, per germline (reference sequence). CDR3 length: 17 amino acids. V lost 5 bases and J lost 6; bases outside the gene matches: 21. Written as DNA, the CDR3 is TGCAGTGCTCACTCTCTTATATTGACAGGGGTGTCAAGCGAGCAGTACTTC. It is translated as CSAHSLILTGVSSEQYF.